This T cell receptor (beta chain) was recorded in a study of identical twins listed by TCRdb under 2016. The study in broad terms: To test whether fetal clonotypes persist, this study deep-sequenced TCR alpha and beta repertoires from monozygotic twins, from unrelated adults of various ages, and from cord blood. Replicate twin experiments were performed at different times using different library preparation protocols to rule out contamination. Overall results and qualifications from the work: The excess sharing between twins in beta out-of-frame sequences was weaker because fewer shared sequences reduced the signal-to-noise ratio. Invariant T cells such as MAIT and iNKT could partly confound zero-insertion analyses, though diverse VJ usage argued against this for most clonotypes. Out-of-frame TCR alpha sequences shared between twins showed an excess of low generation-probability sequences compared with coincidental sharing between unrelated individuals. In monozygotic twins, recombination models systematically underestimated out-of-frame TCR alpha sharing, but the models matched the sharing seen between unrelated individuals. Because the same donors could not be followed over many years, conclusions were based on cross-sectional statistical analysis. Fewer insertions were carried by abundant cord blood beta clonotypes; a weaker similar trend was observed in young adult naive repertoires, while no such trend was observed in memory repertoires.

The method behind the library was 5' RACE. Sequencing used an Illumina HiSeq 2000. A universal primer binding site was added through template switching, and the final cDNA carried a unique molecular identifier so that TCR cDNA molecules could be counted accurately. Specific primers in the conserved constant-segment region were used to synthesize first-strand cDNA for the TCR alpha and beta chains. To control for contamination, every cDNA library carried two barcodes: a SMART-Mk sample barcode plus Illumina barcodes. TruSeq adapter sequences along with Illumina sample barcodes were introduced in two successive PCR steps. TCR alpha and beta cDNA libraries were sequenced on the Illumina HiSeq platform with custom primers. Processing in the source paper ran as follows. MiGEC processed the raw reads to extract unique molecular identifiers, while MiXCR was used to determine the CDR3 positions. Recombination models were inferred per individual with the repgenHMM and IGoR tools using an EM algorithm. The analysis of shared clonotypes was done with the tcR package in R, with sharing normalized by the product of cloneset sizes. To study raw recombination free of thymic and clonal selection effects, out-of-frame nonproductive sequences were analyzed. Using fastp at Q25 and MiXCR, TCRdb reprocessed the public reads and kept productive beta chains. For every CDR3 protein sequence, its rows merge into one entry that carries the most common genes and DNA. In this record, the V and J calls reflect TCRdb's handling and not the investigators' own analysis. Here the sample has 500,000 to 650,000 distinct CDR3 sequences; 20% to 25% occur a single time. Around 0.47% of the sample is held by the ten biggest clonotypes.

Measured from the cysteine to the phenylalanine, the CDR3 is 18 residues long. Of the read, only the CDR3 DNA is kept; its 54 bases are in frame from base 1. V is trimmed back by 3 bases and J by 3 bases, and the junction contains 10 bases that no gene match accounts for. In the germline V gene, CDR1 corresponds to SNHLY and CDR2 to FYNNEI. Comments on this clonotype: It lacks a known antigen. No base quality information exists; no much larger clone differs at one position.

Every donor in the study was a healthy Caucasian. The twin cohort consisted of three pairs of female monozygotic twins, all aged roughly 18 to 30 years. CD4+ and CD8+ T cell populations were isolated with positive isolation kits from Invitrogen. These data are also associated with another study on yellow fever vaccine responses in identical twins. The second paper states: The authors reported that the T cell response to vaccination in identical twins appeared partly convergent and partly personalized. Focusing on identical twins, the study followed the T cell clones that responded to the vaccine, and did so with precision.

The sequenced sample was CD4+ T cells sorted from blood. The receptor chain draws on TRBV2 and TRBJ2-3, and 12 bases in between align with TRBD2. The clonotype comes from a woman under 30 in good health. The base sequence is TGTGCCAGCAGTGATGTGGGACTAGCGGGTCACCTTACAGATACGCAGTATTTT. It translates to CASSDVGLAGHLTDTQYF.